The 6 T cell receptor beta chains below come from one sample, sequenced in a study of T cells in Graves' hyperthyroidism and ophthalmopathy. From RNA transcripts, TCR beta CDR3 regions were amplified. A first-round RT-PCR of the TCR CDR3 used the HTBI primer set. TCRdb redid the calling of the multiplex PCR reads with MiXCR, one entry per CDR3 protein. Of about 380,000 distinct CDR3 sequences listed, less than 20% are singletons. Sample: blood. The receptors derive from a man aged 18-30 years with Graves' ophthalmopathy.

This clonotype was detected many times. The chain employs TRBV7-2 and TRBJ1-1, with D hard to call. Germline-derived CDR1 and CDR2 are SGHTA and FQGNSA. The CDR3 spans 17 residues. V was shortened by 2 bases and J by 0 bases, with 16 bases between the two germline ends. Written as DNA, the CDR3 is TGTGCCAGCAGCTTATTTGTGGACGTAGCAATGAACACTGAAGCTTTCTTT. Protein product: CASSLFVDVAMNTEAFF.

This clonotype was seen a handful of times. The chain uses TRBV19 and TRBJ1-1, with TRBD1 matching 8 bases. This CDR3 is built from 16 residues. J gave up 1 base and V 1 base, and 5 bases lay outside the gene matches. Germline assignment: CDR1 LNHDA and CDR2 SQIVND (reference sequence). The chain's CDR3 is CASSIGTGGRNTEAFF. Written as DNA, the CDR3 is TGTGCCAGTAGTATAGGAACAGGGGGAAGGAACACTGAAGCTTTCTTT.

This clonotype showed up many times. The chain joins TRBV28 to TRBJ1-2; no firm D call. Germline CDR1 reads MDHEN; CDR2 reads SYDVKM. Trimming pared 5 bases from V and 4 bases from J, leaving 14 bases between. This CDR3 is built from 14 residues. The CDR3 DNA follows: TGTGCCAGCAGTCTCTCCAAAGGAGGCTATGGCTACACCTTC. Translated, it gives CASSLSKGGYGYTF.

The chain uses TRBV19 and TRBJ2-1; 7 nucleotides line up with TRBD2. The end of the DNA aligns better with TRBJ2-7, so the J call may be wrong. The germline CDR1 and CDR2 sequences are LNHDA and SQIVND (reference sequence). The CDR3 runs to 15 residues. DNA of the CDR3: TGTGCCAGTAGTATCACCGGGGGGTCCTACAATGAGCAGTACTTC. This sequence encodes CASSITGGSYNEQYF.

The gene calls are TRBV19 and TRBJ1-5; 7 bases align to TRBD1. This CDR3 contains 14 residues. In germline, CDR1 is LNHDA, CDR2 SQIVND (reference sequence). The ends lost 4 bases at V and 4 bases at J; junction bases unmatched: 4. CDR3 nucleotide sequence: TGTGCCAGTAGTAGGGACAGCGGTAATCAGCCCCAGCATTTT. This encodes CASSRDSGNQPQHF.

This clonotype is a singleton in its sample. This rearrangement joins TRBV2 to TRBJ2-1, with TRBD2 as a possible D gene (6 bases). There are 13 residues in the CDR3. The V gene's germline CDR1 is SNHLY and CDR2 FYNNEI. With 2 bases removed from V and 16 bases from J, the gap between germline ends came to 18 bases. The CDR3 sequence: CASSEHLSGRRFF. The CDR3 nucleotides read TGTGCCAGCAGTGAACATCTTAGCGGCCGACGCTTCTTC.